The sequence of this T cell receptor (beta chain) was determined in a study of cytomegalovirus exposure and HLA in healthy donors. Whole-study context: A later analysis reported the same platform for the roughly 110 validation repertoires and the approximately 640 first-cohort repertoires.

Regarding this clone: Its antigen is not known.

Whole-study findings and limits: Reports showed the classifier diagnosing cytomegalovirus status with high specificity and sensitivity. The authors listed over 150 TCR beta chains as cytomegalovirus-associated. Usually a TCR sequence was rare, but some public TCRs were found in many donors.

This CDR3 region has 16 residues. CDR1 is LGHNA, CDR2 YSLEER, per germline. V lost 0 bases, J lost 9 bases, and 9 bases stayed unmatched. Sequencing used immunoSEQ multiplex PCR; TCRdb keeps in-frame clones, though not all of them. The top ten hold around 15% of the sample, which has 200,000 to 250,000 clones, roughly 84% seen once. The receptor was derived from a woman aged 25 to 39 in good health and CMV-seropositive. The chain carries TRBV4-3 and TRBJ2-1, with 9 bases that match TRBD2. The sequencing sample was made of PBMCs. The CDR3 sequence: CASSQDSSGSTIEQFF. In nucleotides, the CDR3 is TGCGCCAGCAGCCAAGATAGTAGCGGGAGTACGATTGAGCAGTTCTTC.